The next 32 T cell receptor beta chains were all read from a single sample in a study of blood T cell repertoires in COVID-19. Sequenced by immunoSEQ multiplex PCR; TCRdb stores in-frame clones only, minus some. The profile covers approximately 480,000 clones, with 89% appearing a single time and 0.75% to 0.9% taken by the ten largest. Input material: peripheral blood. Receptor source: a man in his late teens or twenties with COVID-19, enrolled during active disease.

A single count supports this clone. V usage is TRBV10-2 and J usage is TRBJ1-1; maybe TRBD1 (6 bases). Per the germline V gene, CDR1 is WSHSY and CDR2 is SAAADI. CDR3 length: 14 amino acids. V was clipped by 3 bases and J by 5 bases, with 13 bases between them. CDR3 sequence (DNA): TGCGCCAGCAGTGAAAGGCCAGGGGAGACTGAAGCTTTCTTT. It is translated as CASSERPGETEAFF.

The V gene is TRBV12-5, the J gene TRBJ2-1, with D perhaps TRBD1 (5 bases). Trimming took 5 bases from V and 0 from J, leaving 26 bases between them. The CDR3 runs to 20 residues. The germline CDR1 and CDR2 sequences are LGHNT and FRNRAP. The CDR3: CASGPDKSGMILRSYNEQFF. For the CDR3, the DNA is TGTGCTAGTGGTCCTGATAAATCAGGGATGATTCTTCGCTCCTACAATGAGCAGTTCTTC.

This clone came up once. V gene TRBV5-1 combines with J gene TRBJ2-3; 11 bases agree with TRBD2. CDR1 is SGHRS, CDR2 YFSETQ, per germline. The CDR3 totals 15 residues. Germline trimming cut 4 bases from V and 1 base from J; bases unmatched to any gene: 2. CDR3 loop: CASSGGLAGTDTQYF. CDR3 coding DNA: TGCGCCAGCAGCGGGGGACTAGCGGGCACAGATACGCAGTATTTT.

The chain recombines TRBV19 with TRBJ2-1; D unresolved. Per germline, CDR1 LNHDA and CDR2 SQIVND (reference sequence). V gave up 3 bases and J gave up 6 bases, with 9 bases separating them. The CDR3 loop spans 13 amino acids. Written as DNA, the CDR3 is TGTGCCAGTAGTATCACGGTCGGCAATGAGCAGTTCTTC. Its translation is CASSITVGNEQFF.

The DNA for the CDR3 is TGTGCCAGTAGTATACAACTAGGGCAGCCCCAGCATTTT. Protein sequence: CASSIQLGQPQHF. The chain joins TRBV19 to TRBJ1-5, with D uncertain. The CDR3 totals 13 residues. Trimming took 2 bases from V and 7 from J, leaving 9 bases between them. Germline V gene data show CDR1 as LNHDA and CDR2 as SQIVND (reference sequence).

CDR3 DNA sequence: TGTGCCAGCAGTCGTGGACAGGGGGGAAACACCATATATTTT. This encodes CASSRGQGGNTIYF. V usage is TRBV28 and J usage is TRBJ1-3, with TRBD1 matching 9 bases. The CDR3 totals 14 residues. Germline V gene lookup returns CDR1 MDHEN and CDR2 SYDVKM. Trimming cost V 5 bases and J 4 bases; bases outside gene matches: 3.

The V call is TRBV27, the J call TRBJ2-3; maybe TRBD2 (5 bases). The CDR3 spans 12 residues. V was trimmed by 4 bases and J by 6 bases, leaving 8 bases between them. Germline loops: CDR1 MNHEY, CDR2 SMNVEV (reference sequence). CDR3 amino acids: CASSSVADTQYF. The CDR3 coding sequence is TGTGCCAGCAGTTCGGTAGCGGATACGCAGTATTTT.

V and J are TRBV3-1 (or the pseudogene TRBV3-2) and TRBJ2-1, with a possible D match to TRBD1 (6 bases). V was trimmed by 4 bases and J by 3 bases, leaving 13 bases between them. Germline V CDR1 and CDR2: LGHDT, YNNKEL (reference sequence). The CDR3 runs 15 residues. This chain's CDR3 is CASSRSEDSYNEQFF. The CDR3 coding sequence is TGTGCCAGCAGCCGTAGCGAGGACAGCTACAATGAGCAGTTCTTC.

The CDR3 bases are TGTGCCAGCAGCACTAGCGGGAGGGAAGAGACCCAGTACTTC. This translates into CASSTSGREETQYF. This rearrangement joins TRBV5-4 to TRBJ2-5; 13 bases fit TRBD2. The CDR3 consists of 14 residues. CDR1 is SGHNT, CDR2 YYREEE, per germline (reference sequence). The V gene end was trimmed by 4 bases and the J gene end by 3 bases; junction bases not matched to a gene: 0.

The chain joins TRBV19 to TRBJ1-4, with 9 bases matching TRBD1. CDR1 LNHDA and CDR2 SQIVND come from the germline V gene (reference sequence). The CDR3 covers 18 residues. V shed 4 bases and J 3 bases; nucleotides not matched to a gene: 12. The CDR3 region is CASSSRDRVSTANEKLFF. The CDR3 DNA follows: TGTGCCAGTAGTAGCCGGGACAGGGTTTCGACGGCTAATGAAAAACTGTTTTTT.

The chain has TRBV10-3 and TRBJ2-5; D perhaps matches TRBD2 (7 bases). The CDR3 covers 16 residues. The V end was cut by 2 bases, the J end by 9 bases, with 22 bases between. Per germline, CDR1 ENHRY and CDR2 SYGVKD. For the CDR3, the DNA is TGTGCCATCAGTGAGGGGAGGGGGGGGCCGGATAAGGCCCAGTACTTC. This sequence encodes CAISEGRGGPDKAQYF.

This sequence joins TRBV18 and TRBJ2-4; TRBD2 is a possible D gene (7 bases). Germline V gene data show CDR1 as KGHSH and CDR2 as LQKENI. The V gene lost 5 bases and the J gene lost 4 bases, with 12 bases spanning the gap. This CDR3 spans 14 amino acids. The chain's CDR3 is CASSREGQKNIQYF. Here the CDR3 DNA reads TGTGCCAGCTCAAGGGAGGGACAAAAAAACATTCAGTACTTC.

The V and J genes are TRBV6-5 and TRBJ2-6; D is unresolved. Germline V CDR1 and CDR2: MNHEY, SVGAGI. The germline V and J ends were trimmed by 0 bases and 0 bases, with 6 bases remaining between them. The CDR3 covers 16 residues. CDR3 bases: TGTGCCAGCAGTTACTCTGCCGGCTCTGGGGCCAACGTCCTGACTTTC. This translates into CASSYSAGSGANVLTF.

Only one count was recorded for this clone. This chain links TRBV6-5 with TRBJ2-5; 9 positions agree with TRBD1. Trimming removed 6 bases from V and 2 bases from J; junction bases left unmatched: 7. CDR1 and CDR2 from the germline V gene are MNHEY and SVGAGI. The CDR3 loop spans 15 amino acids. The CDR3 sequence: CASSSDRGEQETQYF. In DNA form, the CDR3 reads TGTGCCAGCAGCTCCGACAGGGGGGAACAAGAGACCCAGTACTTC.

The sample holds a few counts of this clone. This sequence joins TRBV2 and TRBJ1-2; the match to TRBD1 covers 7 bases. J gave up 0 bases and V 4 bases, and 5 bases lay outside the gene matches. Germline-derived CDR1 and CDR2 are SNHLY and FYNNEI. This CDR3 is 15 amino acids long. CDR3: CASSGQGQSNYGYTF. The CDR3 nucleotides are TGTGCCAGCAGTGGACAGGGTCAATCTAACTATGGCTACACCTTC.

This clone was detected only once. V usage is TRBV2 and J usage is TRBJ1-2; 7 bases fit TRBD1. Germline values: CDR1 SNHLY, CDR2 FYNNEI. The CDR3 loop spans 15 amino acids. The ends lost 2 bases at V and 8 bases at J; junction bases unmatched: 11. CDR3 protein: CASSEPADRAQGYTF. As DNA, the CDR3 is TGTGCCAGCAGTGAACCCGCCGACAGGGCGCAGGGCTACACCTTC.

The V and J genes are TRBV30 and TRBJ2-5, with 8 bases matching TRBD1. Germline V gene data show CDR1 as GTSNPN and CDR2 as SVGIG (reference sequence). Trimming took 5 bases from V and 4 from J; bases not matched to a gene: 12. This CDR3 comprises 15 residues. CDR3 loop: CAWAPGQGKRETQYF. DNA of the CDR3: TGTGCCTGGGCCCCTGGACAGGGAAAAAGAGAGACCCAGTACTTC.

This chain uses TRBV27 with TRBJ1-5; D is unresolved. V was clipped by 10 bases and J by 4 bases, with 14 bases between them. The CDR3 has 13 amino acids. Per the germline V gene, CDR1 is MNHEY and CDR2 is SMNVEV (reference sequence). The CDR3 loop reads CAKPERTNQPQHF. The DNA of the CDR3 is TGTGCCAAGCCCGAGCGGACTAATCAGCCCCAGCATTTT.

The chain recombines TRBV6-5 with TRBJ1-4, with 8 bases identical to TRBD1. The CDR3 is 15 residues long. Germline values: CDR1 MNHEY, CDR2 SVGAGI. V shed 4 bases and J 7 bases; nucleotides not matched to a gene: 8. The chain's CDR3 is CASSSVGQGFEKLFF. In DNA form, the CDR3 reads TGTGCCAGCAGTTCGGTAGGACAGGGTTTTGAAAAACTGTTTTTT.

The chain combines TRBV27 with TRBJ1-1, with D possibly TRBD1 on 6 matching bases. V shed 5 bases and J shed 2 bases, with 9 bases lying between them. The CDR3 has 13 amino acids. The germline gives CDR1 MNHEY, CDR2 SMNVEV (reference sequence). The CDR3 reads CASSPQGNTEAFF. The CDR3 DNA is TGTGCCAGCAGTCCACAGGGTAACACTGAAGCTTTCTTT.

The rearrangement uses TRBV29-1 and TRBJ1-1; D possibly corresponds to TRBD1 (6 bases). With 3 bases removed from V and 1 base from J, the gap between germline ends came to 12 bases. CDR1 is SQVTM and CDR2 is ANQGSEA in the germline V gene. The CDR3 loop spans 14 amino acids. This CDR3 is CSVDPPGQNTEAFF. The CDR3 nucleotides are TGCAGCGTTGACCCACCGGGACAGAACACTGAAGCTTTCTTT.

The chain couples TRBV5-1 to TRBJ1-1, with D perhaps matching TRBD1 (6 bases). The CDR3 covers 14 residues. Trimming pared 3 bases from V and 2 bases from J, leaving 11 bases between. CDR1 is SGHRS, CDR2 YFSETQ, per germline. CDR3 bases: TGCGCCAGCAGCTCCGGGACACCAAACACTGAAGCTTTCTTT. It specifies CASSSGTPNTEAFF.

This chain links TRBV6-5 with TRBJ2-7; D not certain. Looked up from germline, CDR1 is MNHEY and CDR2 is SVGAGI. The CDR3 extends over 15 amino acids. Deletions cut 2 bases from V and 0 bases from J, with 11 bases between. The CDR3 is CASSYNSESSYEQYF. Written as DNA, the CDR3 is TGTGCCAGCAGTTACAACAGTGAGAGCTCCTACGAGCAGTACTTC.

This clone was picked up one time. The chain uses TRBV11-3 and TRBJ2-7; no clear D gene. Trimming shortened V by 0 bases and J by 7 bases, and 7 bases separated the two germline ends. The CDR3 totals 12 residues. CDR1 is SGHNT and CDR2 is YENEEA in the germline V gene. The CDR3 region is CASSLDLREQYF. CDR3 DNA: TGTGCCAGCAGCTTAGATTTACGGGAGCAGTACTTC.

V and J are TRBV19 and TRBJ2-3; D not certain. Trimming stripped 6 bases from V and 4 bases from J, with 17 bases between. CDR1 and CDR2 from the germline V gene are LNHDA and SQIVND (reference sequence). This CDR3 contains 15 residues. In DNA, the CDR3 is TGTGCCAGTAGACCCGAGCCATTGGGCGCAGATACGCAGTATTTT. This sequence encodes CASRPEPLGADTQYF.

The V call is TRBV19, the J call TRBJ2-2; 7 bases agree with TRBD2. The CDR3 has 15 amino acids. V gave up 3 bases and J gave up 3 bases; unmatched junction bases: 4. Germline V gives CDR1 LNHDA, CDR2 SQIVND (reference sequence). CDR3 region: CASSMGLADTGELFF. The CDR3 DNA reads as TGTGCCAGTAGTATGGGGCTAGCGGACACCGGGGAGCTGTTTTTT.

The J gene is TRBJ2-7, the V gene TRBV6-5; D possibly corresponds to TRBD1 (6 bases). The V and J ends lost 6 bases and 0 bases respectively, with 12 bases between them. The CDR3 is 14 residues long. Per germline, CDR1 MNHEY and CDR2 SVGAGI. The CDR3 protein is CASSLGQPSYEQYF. The CDR3 nucleotides read TGTGCCAGCAGCCTTGGACAGCCCTCCTACGAGCAGTACTTC.

This chain uses TRBV9 with TRBJ2-7; D possibly corresponds to TRBD2 (6 bases). Trimming shortened V by 2 bases and J by 2 bases, and 17 bases separated the two germline ends. Germline V CDR1 and CDR2: SGDLS, YYNGEE. The CDR3 contains 16 residues. CDR3 amino acids: CASSVHPDYATYEQYF. Here the CDR3 DNA reads TGTGCCAGCAGCGTCCATCCGGACTACGCTACCTACGAGCAGTACTTC.

The chain combines TRBV7-9 with TRBJ2-7; 8 nucleotides match TRBD2. The CDR3 is 12 residues long. J gave up 5 bases and V 8 bases, and 5 bases lay outside the gene matches. Per the germline V gene, CDR1 is SEHNR and CDR2 is FQNEAQ (reference sequence). CDR3 DNA: TGTGCCAGCTTTAGCGGGACCAACGAGCAGTACTTC. This translates into CASFSGTNEQYF.

The V call is TRBV9, the J call TRBJ2-1, with TRBD2 identical over 9 bases. With 4 bases clipped from V and 0 bases from J, the junction kept 2 bases outside the gene matches. The CDR3 extends over 15 amino acids. Germline V gene sequence: CDR1 SGDLS, CDR2 YYNGEE. The CDR3 nucleotides are TGTGCCAGCAGCTCTAGCGGGGACTCCTACAATGAGCAGTTCTTC. Its protein product is CASSSSGDSYNEQFF.

This clone was observed a single time. The chain links TRBV2 to TRBJ2-7; 7 nucleotides agree with TRBD1. The CDR3 has 14 residues. Germline CDR1 SNHLY, CDR2 FYNNEI. V was pared by 4 bases and J by 5 bases, with 8 bases of the junction left unmatched. The CDR3 DNA reads TGTGCCAGCAGTGCCGACAGGGCGGGCCACGAGCAGTACTTC. Its translation: CASSADRAGHEQYF.

V usage is TRBV18 and J usage is TRBJ2-3; 8 nucleotides agree with TRBD2. Germline V gene lookup returns CDR1 KGHSH and CDR2 LQKENI. V lost 6 bases and J lost 3; bases outside the gene matches: 2. This CDR3 has 13 amino acids. Written as DNA, the CDR3 is TGTGCCAGCTCGGGGACTAGTACAGATACGCAGTATTTT. Translated: CASSGTSTDTQYF.